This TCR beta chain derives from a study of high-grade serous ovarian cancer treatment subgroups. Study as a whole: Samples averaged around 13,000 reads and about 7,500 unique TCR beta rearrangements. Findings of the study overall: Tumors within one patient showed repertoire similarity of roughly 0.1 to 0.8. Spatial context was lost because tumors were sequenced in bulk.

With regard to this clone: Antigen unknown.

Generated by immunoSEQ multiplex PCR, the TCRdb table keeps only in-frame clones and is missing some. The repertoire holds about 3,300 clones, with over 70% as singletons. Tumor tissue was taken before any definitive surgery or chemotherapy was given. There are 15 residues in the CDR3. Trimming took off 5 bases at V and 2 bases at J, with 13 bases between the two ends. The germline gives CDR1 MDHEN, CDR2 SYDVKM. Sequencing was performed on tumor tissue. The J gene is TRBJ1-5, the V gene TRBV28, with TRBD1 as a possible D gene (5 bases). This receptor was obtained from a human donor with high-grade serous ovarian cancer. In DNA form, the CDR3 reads TGTGCCAGCAGTAATGCAGGGAATGGCAATCAGCCCCAGCATTTT. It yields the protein CASSNAGNGNQPQHF.